The 2 T cell receptor beta chains presented below share a single source sample, sequenced in a study of a mutant IDH1 vaccine in newly diagnosed glioma. Their cognate antigens are unknown. Indicated time point: week 11, during vaccination. A single vaccine dose contained 300 ug of mutant IDH1 20-mer peptide, and topical imiquimod was used with it. Generated by immunoSEQ multiplex PCR, the TCRdb table keeps only in-frame clones and is missing some. This sample yields approximately 64,000 clones, of which 65% to 85% are seen a single time; approximately 9.1% belongs to the top ten. Material: PBMCs, obtained from a glioma patient whose treatment included an IDH1 peptide vaccine. The receptors were gathered from a woman in her forties or fifties with glioma.

The V gene is TRBV15, the J gene TRBJ1-1; D remains ambiguous. This CDR3 comprises 15 residues. Trimming left V 0 bases short and J 4 bases short, with 12 bases between. The germline CDR1 and CDR2 sequences are LNHNV and YYDKDF (reference sequence). Here the CDR3 reads CATSRDRRLGTEAFF. The CDR3 DNA reads as TGTGCCACCAGCAGAGACCGGAGGTTGGGCACTGAAGCTTTCTTT.

The chain combines TRBV10-3 with TRBJ2-2, with D uncertain. Germline lookup yields CDR1 ENHRY and CDR2 SYGVKD. The length of the CDR3 is 14 residues. Trimming removed 5 bases from V and 4 bases from J, with 11 bases in between. DNA of the CDR3: TGTGCCATCAGTCAAGAAGCAGGCACCGGGGAGCTGTTTTTT. Residues: CAISQEAGTGELFF.